The 15 T cell receptor beta chains listed next were all sequenced from one sample in a study of T-cell reconstitution after alpha-beta-depleted transplantation in children. TCRbeta library preparation incorporated unique molecular identifiers. MiXCR, applied by TCRdb to the PCR reads, yields one record per CDR3 protein. The table has nearly 350,000 distinct CDR3 sequences, 16% seen once; the top ten hold roughly 41%. This specimen was PBMCs, mostly from graft donor cells, taken 360 days after TCRalphabeta/CD19-depleted stem cell transplant. The receptors here all came from a male patient aged 2 to 10 who had a stem cell transplant for acute lymphoblastic leukemia, so the T cells may come from the graft donor.

This sequence joins TRBV4-1 and TRBJ2-5; D remains ambiguous. Germline-derived CDR1 and CDR2 are MGHRA and YSYEKL. This CDR3 has 14 residues. The V end lost 2 bases, the J end lost 5 bases, and 12 bases lay between the germline ends. The CDR3 DNA sequence: TGCGCCAGCAGCCAAAGCCAGGTGGTGGAGACCCAGTACTTC. Translated: CASSQSQVVETQYF.

This clonotype was detected many times. The chain has TRBV7-6 and TRBJ1-4; possibly TRBD1 for D (6 bases). V lost 1 base, J lost 8 bases, and 14 bases lay in between. The CDR3 sequence is 15 residues long. From germline, CDR1 is SGHVS and CDR2 FNYEAQ. The CDR3 coding sequence is TGTGCCAGCAGCTTAGAAACAGGGAATCGGGAAAAACTGTTTTTT. Translated, it gives CASSLETGNREKLFF. The full variable domain, with the rest looked up from reference TRBV7-6 and TRBJ1-4, is GAGVSQSPRYKVTKRGQDVALRCDPISGHVSLYWYRQALGQGPEFLTYFNYEAQQDKSGLPNDRFSAERPEGSISTLTIQRTEQRDSAMYRCASSLETGNREKLFFGSGTQLSVL.

This rearrangement joins TRBV29-1 to TRBJ1-1; unclear D gene. Between the trimmed V and J ends, which lost 5 bases and 1 base, there was a span of 5 bases. Germline values: CDR1 SQVTM, CDR2 ANQGSEA. CDR3 length equals 11 residues. CDR3 region: CSVKGNTEAFF. As DNA, the CDR3 is TGCAGCGTTAAGGGGAACACTGAAGCTTTCTTT.

V gene TRBV7-9 combines with J gene TRBJ2-3; 10 bases line up with TRBD2. The CDR3 consists of 14 residues. Germline CDR1 SEHNR, CDR2 FQNEAQ (reference sequence). The V segment lost 2 bases and the J segment 6 bases; nucleotides outside the gene matches: 2. CDR3 protein: CASSLSLAGDTQYF. The CDR3, as DNA: TGTGCCAGCAGCTTATCACTAGCGGGGGATACGCAGTATTTT.

This clonotype showed up just a few times. The V gene is TRBV12-3 or TRBV12-4, the J gene TRBJ1-2, with TRBD1 identical over 7 bases. V trimming: 6 bases; J trimming: 8 bases; junction bases outside the gene matches: 15. The CDR3 covers 15 residues. The chain's CDR3 is CASRLPGPGDSGYTF. The CDR3 DNA is TGTGCCAGCAGACTACCGGGACCGGGGGACAGCGGCTACACCTTC.

This clonotype was observed a single time. V gene TRBV4-1 combines with J gene TRBJ2-7; the D is unclear. CDR1 and CDR2 from the germline V gene are MGHRA and YSYEKL. This CDR3 has 13 amino acids. V shed 2 bases and J shed 2 bases, with 7 bases lying between them. CDR3 DNA sequence: TGCGCCAGCAGCCAAAACCCGGCCTACGAGCAGTACTTC. It specifies CASSQNPAYEQYF.

This clonotype was detected a few times. Germline and junction disagree at one end, which may indicate a read error. The V and J genes are TRBV5-1 and TRBJ2-1; either TRBD1 or TRBD2 may fit D (5 bases each). Germline V gene data show CDR1 as SGHRS and CDR2 as YFSETQ. This CDR3 region has 12 residues. The CDR3: CASNLGDNEQFF. As DNA, the CDR3 is TGCGCCAGCAACTTGGGGGACAATGAGCAGTTCTTC.

The CDR3 reads CASSLPQYAEQYF. The CDR3 DNA follows: TGTGCCAGCAGTCTTCCTCAGTACGCCGAGCAGTACTTC. The chain links TRBV28 to TRBJ2-7; D remains ambiguous. The CDR3 runs to 13 residues. Germline values: CDR1 MDHEN, CDR2 SYDVKM. Between the trimmed V and J ends, which lost 5 bases and 6 bases, there was a span of 14 bases.

V is TRBV19 and J is TRBJ2-7; 7 bases align to TRBD1. This CDR3 region has 15 residues. Germline V gene lookup returns CDR1 LNHDA and CDR2 SQIVND (reference sequence). V was pared by 3 bases and J by 7 bases, with 12 bases of the junction left unmatched. DNA of the CDR3: TGTGCCAGTAGTATCGACAGGGAATCGTACGAAGAGCAGTACTTC. Translation: CASSIDRESYEEQYF.

This clonotype was observed a handful of times. CDR3 sequence (DNA): TGCAGCTCCCTAGGGGGGAACACCGGGGAGCTGTTTTTT. Its translation is CSSLGGNTGELFF. The rearrangement uses TRBV29-1 and TRBJ2-2; weak D call: TRBD1 (6 bases). The CDR3 has 13 amino acids. Germline lookup yields CDR1 SQVTM and CDR2 ANQGSEA. The germline V and J ends were trimmed by 8 bases and 1 base, with 11 bases remaining between them.

This clonotype showed up just a few times. The V gene is TRBV28, the J gene TRBJ2-5; TRBD1 is a possible D gene (6 bases). Germline CDR1 is MDHEN and CDR2 is SYDVKM. The length of the CDR3 is 14 residues. The germline V and J ends were trimmed by 5 bases and 1 base, with 11 bases remaining between them. The CDR3 loop reads CASSPWTVQETQYF. DNA of the CDR3: TGTGCCAGCAGTCCCTGGACAGTCCAAGAGACCCAGTACTTC.

Only a few counts were recorded for this clonotype. The V and J genes are TRBV28 and TRBJ2-3; 11 nucleotides agree with TRBD2. Looked up from germline, CDR1 is MDHEN and CDR2 is SYDVKM. The CDR3 extends over 14 amino acids. The V gene end was trimmed by 11 bases and the J gene end by 7 bases; junction bases not matched to a gene: 11. CDR3 DNA sequence: TGTGCCTGCCAGACTAGCGGGGTCCCGCATACGCAGTATTTT. The encoded protein is CACQTSGVPHTQYF.

This clonotype occurred a few times. The V gene is TRBV4-1, the J gene TRBJ2-5; D gene unclear. The germline CDR1 and CDR2 sequences are MGHRA and YSYEKL. V gave up 8 bases and J gave up 1 base, with 11 bases separating them. CDR3 length: 13 residues. The CDR3 DNA reads TGCGCCAGCGCCGGGCACCTCCAAGAGACCCAGTACTTC. Translating gives CASAGHLQETQYF.

This clonotype came up a few times. A read error may account for a junction end that differs from germline. V usage is TRBV5-1 and J usage is TRBJ2-1; 7 bases are shared with TRBD2. This CDR3 spans 15 amino acids. Germline V gene data show CDR1 as SGHRS and CDR2 as YFSETQ. This chain's CDR3 is CTSSLVTSEYNEQFF. The CDR3 bases are TGCACCAGCAGCTTGGTCACTAGCGAATACAATGAGCAGTTCTTC.

This clonotype was observed a handful of times. V and J are TRBV10-3 and TRBJ2-3; D may be TRBD2 (6 bases). The CDR3 runs to 19 residues. Trimming shortened V by 5 bases and J by 1 base, and 25 bases separated the two germline ends. Per the germline V gene, CDR1 is ENHRY and CDR2 is SYGVKD. The CDR3 nucleotides read TGTGCCATCAGTCCCCTTTCGGGAGAGACGGTCGGCGGCACAGATACGCAGTATTTT. It specifies CAISPLSGETVGGTDTQYF.